The 24 T cell receptor beta chains in this list originate from one sample, sequenced in a study of blood T cell repertoires in COVID-19. Only in-frame clones appear in the TCRdb table, and some are missing; sequencing was by immunoSEQ multiplex PCR. The sample includes more than 200,000 clones, 81% seen only once; the top ten take roughly 7.9%. The sequenced sample consisted of peripheral blood. These receptor sequences come from a woman older than 75 with acute or convalescent COVID-19.

The chain carries TRBV2 and TRBJ1-5, with D perhaps matching TRBD1 (5 bases). CDR1 and CDR2 (germline): SNHLY, FYNNEI. The length of the CDR3 is 15 residues. Deletions cut 4 bases from V and 2 bases from J, with 12 bases between. The CDR3 region has the DNA TGTGCCAGCAGTGCGTCACAGGCGGGCAATCAGCCCCAGCATTTT. Amino acid sequence: CASSASQAGNQPQHF.

The chain couples TRBV6-2 or TRBV6-3 to TRBJ1-2; D unclear. The V and J ends lost 4 bases and 6 bases respectively, with 6 bases between them. The CDR3 runs 11 residues. Per the germline V gene, CDR1 is MNHEY and CDR2 is SVGEGT. The CDR3 DNA reads as TGTGCCAGCAGTTGGCCGAATGGCTACACCTTC. The encoded protein is CASSWPNGYTF.

The chain links TRBV19 to TRBJ1-2; 7 bases match TRBD1. J lost 7 bases, V lost 3 bases, and 5 bases had no gene match. This CDR3 contains 13 residues. CDR1 is LNHDA, CDR2 SQIVND, per germline (reference sequence). CDR3 bases: TGTGCCAGTAGTATGAGGGGGCTCAGTGGCTACACCTTC. Translated, it gives CASSMRGLSGYTF. The whole variable domain, filled in from reference TRBV19 and TRBJ1-2, reads DGGITQSPKYLFRKEGQNVTLSCEQNLNHDAMYWYRQDPGQGLRLIYYSQIVNDFQKGDIAEGYSVSREKKESFPLTVTSAQKNPTAFYLCASSMRGLSGYTFGSGTRLTVV.

The genes are TRBV7-2 and TRBJ2-2, with D perhaps TRBD2 (7 bases). This CDR3 contains 16 residues. Between the trimmed V and J ends, which lost 4 bases and 5 bases, there was a span of 17 bases. The V gene's germline CDR1 is SGHTA and CDR2 FQGNSA. In nucleotides, the CDR3 is TGTGCCAGCAGCTGGGGGGGCGGTGAGGGGACCGGGGAGCTGTTTTTT. Translation gives CASSWGGGEGTGELFF.

This clone has a single count. The chain recombines TRBV9 with TRBJ2-7; D is unclear. V gave up 0 bases and J gave up 0 bases, with 7 bases separating them. CDR3 length: 14 residues. The germline V gene has CDR1 SGDLS and CDR2 YYNGEE. The CDR3 nucleotides are TGTGCCAGCAGCGTAGGACGGAGCTCCTACGAGCAGTACTTC. Its translation: CASSVGRSSYEQYF.

The rearrangement joins TRBV7-8 to TRBJ2-1; D remains ambiguous. The ends were cut back, 5 bases at V and 5 bases at J, with 7 bases in the middle. Germline V CDR1 and CDR2: SGHVS, FQNEAQ. There are 12 residues in the CDR3. The CDR3 reads CASSRLNNEQFF. For the CDR3, the DNA is TGTGCCAGCAGCCGATTAAACAATGAGCAGTTCTTC.

This chain joins TRBV19 and TRBJ1-4; D not certain. The CDR3 has 16 residues. The V end was cut by 3 bases, the J end by 8 bases, with 19 bases between. Germline V lookup: CDR1 LNHDA, CDR2 SQIVND (reference sequence). The CDR3 spells CASSIGGGRGGEKLFF. The CDR3 bases are TGTGCCAGTAGTATTGGAGGCGGTAGAGGAGGGGAAAAACTGTTTTTT.

This clone was detected once. The chain is built from TRBV18 and TRBJ1-4, with 7 bases aligning to TRBD1. The CDR3 covers 14 residues. Germline assignment: CDR1 KGHSH and CDR2 LQKENI. Trimming cost V 4 bases and J 4 bases; bases outside gene matches: 3. The CDR3 DNA sequence: TGTGCCAGCTCACTCCGGGACAGTAATGAAAAACTGTTTTTT. Translating it yields CASSLRDSNEKLFF.

This clone was seen a handful of times. The chain carries TRBV11-3 and TRBJ2-7; 7 bases fit TRBD1. The CDR3 spans 15 residues. Trimming took 0 bases from V and 3 from J; bases not matched to a gene: 5. Germline loops: CDR1 SGHNT, CDR2 YENEEA. CDR3 sequence: CASSLEGDSLYEQYF. Written as DNA, the CDR3 is TGTGCCAGCAGCTTAGAGGGGGACAGCCTCTACGAGCAGTACTTC.

This chain joins TRBV7-2 and TRBJ2-5, with D possibly TRBD2 on 6 matching bases. Germline-derived CDR1 and CDR2 are SGHTA and FQGNSA. Trimming removed 3 bases at V and 1 base at J, with 12 bases between. The CDR3 consists of 15 residues. The CDR3 nucleotides are TGTGCCAGCAGCTTTAACGGGGGTGCCCAAGAGACCCAGTACTTC. This gives the protein CASSFNGGAQETQYF.

The V gene is TRBV2, the J gene TRBJ2-3; D may be TRBD2 (5 bases). V shed 8 bases and J shed 2 bases, with 11 bases lying between them. The CDR3 has 13 amino acids. The germline gives CDR1 SNHLY, CDR2 FYNNEI. Written as DNA, the CDR3 is TGTGCCAGCCGTCCGGGAACCACAGATACGCAGTATTTT. Translating gives CASRPGTTDTQYF.

This chain connects TRBV9 to TRBJ1-4; D uncertain. The V end lost 0 bases, the J end lost 4 bases, and 7 bases lay between the germline ends. Germline CDR1 is SGDLS and CDR2 is YYNGEE. The CDR3 runs 14 residues. CDR3 coding DNA: TGTGCCAGCAGCGTAGCCCCAGTTAATGAAAAACTGTTTTTT. It codes for CASSVAPVNEKLFF.

This clone was picked up a small number of times. The rearrangement joins TRBV20-1 to TRBJ2-7, with a weak D call TRBD2 (6 bases). Between the trimmed V and J ends, which lost 0 bases and 7 bases, there was a span of 7 bases. CDR1 is DFQATT, CDR2 SNEGSKA, per germline (reference sequence). This CDR3 comprises 11 residues. CDR3: CSARDREEQYF. CDR3 DNA: TGCAGTGCTAGAGATCGGGAGGAGCAGTACTTC.

This clone was counted a few times. V usage is TRBV6-1 and J usage is TRBJ1-4, with D tentatively TRBD1 (5 bases). With 0 bases removed from V and 8 bases from J, the gap between germline ends came to 13 bases. Germline V lookup: CDR1 MNHNS, CDR2 SASEGT. This CDR3 comprises 15 residues. The CDR3: CASSEALGAREKLFF. In DNA, the CDR3 is TGTGCCAGCAGTGAAGCATTAGGGGCGAGAGAAAAACTGTTTTTT.

This chain joins TRBV5-1 and TRBJ1-4; no clear D. V lost 2 bases, J lost 4 bases, and 9 bases lay in between. The CDR3 length is 14 residues. From germline, CDR1 is SGHRS and CDR2 YFSETQ. This CDR3 reads CASSLSGLNEKLFF. DNA of the CDR3: TGCGCCAGCAGCTTATCGGGTCTTAATGAAAAACTGTTTTTT.

The chain uses TRBV10-3 and TRBJ2-5; 11 positions match TRBD2. The CDR3 loop spans 15 amino acids. The junction had 8 bases not matched to a gene; V was cut back by 6 bases and J by 5 bases. Germline CDR1 and CDR2: ENHRY and SYGVKD. In DNA form, the CDR3 reads TGTGCCATCAGCTCCGGGACTAGCGGCCGGGAGACCCAGTACTTC. Translating it yields CAISSGTSGRETQYF.

This chain connects TRBV5-1 to TRBJ2-3, with 13 bases aligning to TRBD2. The V and J ends lost 5 bases and 2 bases, in that order; junction bases with no gene match: 14. Germline V CDR1 and CDR2: SGHRS, YFSETQ. This CDR3 spans 19 amino acids. The CDR3 here is CASRRGLAGFTTLTDTQYF. Written as DNA, the CDR3 is TGCGCCAGCAGAAGGGGACTAGCGGGATTCACTACTCTCACAGATACGCAGTATTTT.

The chain is built from TRBV15 and TRBJ1-5, with D tentatively TRBD1 (5 bases). The germline V and J ends were trimmed by 0 bases and 9 bases, with 15 bases remaining between them. The CDR3 consists of 15 residues. Germline V lookup: CDR1 LNHNV, CDR2 YYDKDF (reference sequence). The CDR3 spells CATSREGEAGGPQHF. Written as DNA, the CDR3 is TGTGCCACCAGCAGAGAAGGGGAGGCCGGGGGGCCCCAGCATTTT. Filled out from reference TRBV15 and TRBJ1-5, the complete variable domain reads DAMVIQNPRYQVTQFGKPVTLSCSQTLNHNVMYWYQQKSSQAPKLLFHYYDKDFNNEADTPDNFQSRRPNTSFCFLDIRSPGLGDTAMYLCATSREGEAGGPQHFGDGTRLSIL.

This clone was counted a few times. The rearrangement uses TRBV20-1 and TRBJ2-2; D gene uncertain. V was clipped by 3 bases and J by 4 bases, with 9 bases between them. In germline, CDR1 is DFQATT, CDR2 SNEGSKA (reference sequence). The length of the CDR3 is 13 residues. CDR3: CSASKTVTGELFF. The DNA of the CDR3 is TGCAGTGCTAGTAAAACGGTCACCGGGGAGCTGTTTTTT.

The J gene is TRBJ1-1, the V gene TRBV5-1; the match to TRBD1 covers 8 bases. The germline CDR1 and CDR2 sequences are SGHRS and YFSETQ. The CDR3 has 15 amino acids. The V gene end was trimmed by 5 bases and the J gene end by 3 bases; junction bases not matched to a gene: 9. CDR3 sequence (DNA): TGCGCCAGCAGGCTACAGGGGGGTGAATACACTGAAGCTTTCTTT. Residues: CASRLQGGEYTEAFF. Full variable domain (remainder filled in from reference TRBV5-1 and TRBJ1-1): KAGVTQTPRYLIKTRGQQVTLSCSPISGHRSVSWYQQTPGQGLQFLFEYFSETQRNKGNFPGRFSGRQFSNSRSEMNVSTLELGDSALYLCASRLQGGEYTEAFFGQGTRLTVV.

The V and J genes are TRBV19 and TRBJ1-5; 7 positions agree with TRBD1. This CDR3 is built from 17 residues. Germline loops: CDR1 LNHDA, CDR2 SQIVND (reference sequence). Trimming removed 4 bases from V and 2 bases from J; junction bases left unmatched: 11. The CDR3 coding sequence is TGTGCCAGTAGTAAAGTGGGTCCAACAGGGGGCAATCAGCCCCAGCATTTT. Residues: CASSKVGPTGGNQPQHF. Supplemented by reference TRBV19 and TRBJ1-5, the full variable domain reads DGGITQSPKYLFRKEGQNVTLSCEQNLNHDAMYWYRQDPGQGLRLIYYSQIVNDFQKGDIAEGYSVSREKKESFPLTVTSAQKNPTAFYLCASSKVGPTGGNQPQHFGDGTRLSIL.

This sequence joins TRBV6-5 and TRBJ1-4, with 9 bases matching TRBD1. Germline CDR1 is MNHEY and CDR2 is SVGAGI. There are 13 residues in the CDR3. The V and J ends lost 6 bases and 5 bases, in that order; junction bases with no gene match: 1. This CDR3 is CASRGTGNEKLFF. The CDR3 DNA reads TGTGCCAGCAGGGGGACAGGGAATGAAAAACTGTTTTTT.

V usage is TRBV5-1 and J usage is TRBJ2-7; 7 positions agree with TRBD2. The V gene's germline CDR1 is SGHRS and CDR2 YFSETQ. J lost 0 bases, V lost 2 bases, and 5 bases had no gene match. The CDR3 runs 15 residues. The CDR3 coding sequence is TGCGCCAGCAGCTTCAGCGGGGCCAGCTCCTACGAGCAGTACTTC. Translating gives CASSFSGASSYEQYF.

The CDR3 sequence: CASSEAGYNEQFF. Here the CDR3 DNA reads TGTGCCAGCAGCGAGGCAGGTTACAATGAGCAGTTCTTC. This chain links TRBV9 with TRBJ2-1, with no clear D. This CDR3 has 13 amino acids. Germline lookup yields CDR1 SGDLS and CDR2 YYNGEE. Trimming pared 3 bases from V and 4 bases from J, leaving 8 bases between.